This TCR beta chain stems from a study of shared clonotypes between healthy human individuals (dated by TCRdb to the early 2020s). Looking at the study overall: The cohort comprised a couple of women and three men aged 18 to 49 years. Different laboratories and diverse techniques were used to prepare libraries and sequence TCR repertoires, to increase sequencing depth and limit assay-specific biases. Between about 0.8 and 9 billion PBMCs per donor were obtained by leukapheresis. For each donor, CD4 naive and CD4 memory were each given three plates, CD8 naive was given two plates, and CD8 memory was given one plate. To estimate repertoire size and how much clonotypes are shared between individuals, the study performed deep sequencing of blood TCR repertoires from about five healthy adults.

Broader findings and caveats from the paper: The genetic and exposure-history diversity represented was limited by the small number of donors. Pairwise subsampling indicated that sequencing depth was expected to affect the degree of clonotype sharing among donors. Sampling was restricted to blood, and TCR repertoires in tissue are likely to differ from TCR repertoires in blood. Compared with non-shared clonotypes, the clonotypes found in all four sorted-subset donors had higher generation probabilities. Around 5% of naive CD4, 3.5% of naive CD8, 2.3% of memory CD4, and about 0.4% of memory CD8 clonotypes were shared across a few donors. Larger estimated clonotype richness was generally found for naive subsets than for memory subsets. Rarefaction of sorted-subset datasets indicated incomplete sequencing despite the large sequencing depth.

The germline V gene (reference sequence) specifies SEHNR as CDR1 and FQNEAQ as CDR2. Trimming removed 4 bases from V and 2 bases from J, leaving 9 bases between the germline ends. The CDR3 covers 14 residues, taking in both the cysteine and the phenylalanine. Only the CDR3 DNA is retained, 42 bases long and in frame from the first base. Healthy HIV-negative adults with no recently reported acute infections or vaccinations were included as donors. Every donor was a Caucasian adult living in Nashville, Tennessee, USA. CD4+ T cells were enriched through magnetic negative selection, after which naive cells were positively selected on CD45RA and the remaining negative fraction served as the memory subset. After blood collection by leukapheresis, PBMCs were isolated using Ficoll-Histopaque density gradient centrifugation and then cryopreserved in the vapor phase of liquid nitrogen. Purity and quantity of every magnetically sorted T cell population were checked by analytical flow cytometry. From each sorted fraction, genomic DNA was isolated and quantified by UV absorbance on a Nanodrop 2000c.

TCR CDR3 regions were amplified from genomic DNA by multiplex PCR using the deep immunoSEQ assay. For each cell subset, the extracted genomic DNA was distributed evenly across all wells of several immunoSEQ 96-well plates, and each plate served as one replicate. For sorted subsets, roughly 200 ng of genomic DNA, equivalent to some 33,000 T cell genomes, went into each replicate PCR. The purified libraries were quantified using a Qubit 3.0 fluorometer, sized with a Bioanalyzer 2100, and then quantified again using the KAPA Library Quantification kit. Each immunoSEQ 96-well plate was sequenced on its own single-read 150-cycle Illumina NextSeq 550 flow cell. The authors' analysis ran thus. Because only junctional sequences without quality scores were contained in the immunoSEQ output, filtering matching that applied to full-length reads could not be performed. To assign V/J genes and CDR3, sequences were annotated against IMGT germline references using PyIR, a Python wrapper for IgBLAST v1.9. Reads with weak V/J assignments (E-value above 1e-6), missing CDR3, stop codons, out-of-frame junctions, or ambiguous translated residues were removed. V3J clonotypes were defined as sequences sharing the same inferred V gene, J gene, and CDR3 amino acid sequence. Percentage overlap between repertoires was computed as shared unique clonotypes divided by the size of the smaller repertoire. Repertoire richness was assessed with RTK rarefaction, the Chao1 estimator, and Recon v2.1 estimates of unobserved clonotypes. OLGA was used to compute generation probabilities for all TCRbeta clonotypes that the gDNA method yielded from several donors. This is the immuneACCESS table as TCRdb keeps it, with only in-frame sequences that have V and J called. A part of the clones is gone; compared with another copy, unresolved V genes explain less than half, and the rest is unexplained. V and J calls and clone size are as listed in that table; D and trimming were resolved from the DNA. The sample yields roughly 2,500,000 clones; 93% were counted once. The top ten hold about 0.38% of the sample.

Regarding this clone: The clone's antigen remains unknown. Base qualities are not at hand, and no much larger clone is one base apart.

Specimen: naive CD4+ T cells from PBMCs. The cell subset or site label, as the study defines it: CD45RA+ positively selected. The sequence is built from TRBV7-9 and TRBJ1-3, with the identity of the D gene unclear. This TCR derives from a man aged 18 to 29 in good health. Some clones in this sample may be carry-over from other donors' samples. The DNA sequence is given as TGTGCCAGCAGCTCCGACACGGCTGGAAACACCATATATTTT. Translated, it gives CASSSDTAGNTIYF.